The rows below give T cell receptor beta chains drawn from one sample of a study of long-term antiretroviral therapy in people with HIV. Method: immunoSEQ multiplex PCR; TCRdb's copy keeps in-frame clones and lacks some. The data contain 30,000 to 40,000 clones, approximately 74% of them seen just once; the ten biggest clones take up around 3.7%. Sequences were derived from unsorted PBMCs, sampled 3 years after starting antiretroviral therapy. Receptors originate from a man in his fifties or sixties with HIV. CDR3s include the opening cysteine and the closing phenylalanine or tryptophan. Fields, in order: J gene, V gene, clone size, D gene, CDR3 protein, CDR3 DNA. D genes are given only for firm matches. Part of the rows lack a size; the others show once, few, many or a class for expanded clones.

>TRBJ1-1|TRBV6-5|.|TRBD1
CASSARDRGTEAFF
TGTGCCAGCAGTGCGCGGGACAGGGGGACTGAAGCTTTCTTT
>TRBJ1-2|TRBV19|.|.
CASSMAIGGNYGYTF
TGTGCCAGTAGTATGGCAATCGGGGGGAACTATGGCTACACCTTC
>TRBJ2-7|TRBV7-2|.|TRBD2
CASSPAWTSSSYEQYF
TGTGCCAGCAGCCCCGCTTGGACTAGCAGCTCCTACGAGCAGTACTTC
>TRBJ2-2|TRBV10-1|.|.
CASTSTSTGELFF
TGCGCCAGCACGAGCACATCCACCGGGGAGCTGTTTTTT
>TRBJ2-7|TRBV15|.|.
CATSRGGSEQYF
TGTGCCACCAGCAGAGGGGGATCCGAGCAGTACTTC
>TRBJ2-7|TRBV7-2|.|.
CASSSSGLYYEQYF
TGTGCCAGCAGCTCCAGCGGTTTGTACTACGAGCAGTACTTC
>TRBJ2-5|TRBV11-2|.|.
CASSLGPSVWETQYF
TGTGCCAGCAGCTTAGGTCCTAGCGTTTGGGAGACCCAGTACTTC
>TRBJ2-7|TRBV5-6|.|TRBD2
CASSRRTSGRYEQYF
TGTGCCAGCAGCCGCCGGACTAGCGGGAGGTACGAGCAGTACTTC
>TRBJ1-6|TRBV5-1|.|.
CASSLEAGSYNSPLHF
TGCGCCAGCAGCTTGGAGGCTGGCTCCTATAATTCACCCCTCCACTTT
>TRBJ2-7|TRBV6-6|.|.
CASSYSYRASYEQYF
TGTGCCAGCAGTTACTCGTACAGGGCGTCCTACGAGCAGTACTTC
>TRBJ1-3|TRBV28|.|TRBD1
CASSFSRQGGNTIYF
TGTGCCAGCAGTTTTTCCCGACAGGGTGGAAACACCATATATTTT
>TRBJ1-3|TRBV2|.|.
CASGQDSGNTIYF
TGTGCCAGCGGGCAGGACTCTGGAAACACCATATATTTT
>TRBJ2-7|TRBV7-2|.|.
CASSNPPYEQYF
TGTGCCAGCAGCAACCCCCCATACGAGCAGTACTTC
>TRBJ2-7|TRBV4-2|once|.
CASSASFGGQYEQYF
TGTGCCAGCAGCGCCTCTTTCGGGGGTCAATACGAGCAGTACTTC
>TRBJ2-2|TRBV18|once|TRBD1
CASSPRGQGRTGELFF
TGTGCCAGCTCACCCAGAGGACAGGGGAGAACCGGGGAGCTGTTTTTT
>TRBJ2-5|TRBV6-6|.|TRBD2
CASVRRGGEETQYF
TGTGCCAGCGTCAGACGGGGGGGAGAGGAGACCCAGTACTTC
>TRBJ2-4|TRBV28|.|.
CASSFRQGLAKNIQYF
TGTGCCAGCAGTTTCCGACAGGGACTAGCCAAAAACATTCAGTACTTC
>TRBJ2-2|TRBV29-1|.|.
CSVASSRGRYTGELFF
TGCAGCGTTGCATCGTCAAGGGGCCGATACACCGGGGAGCTGTTTTTT
>TRBJ1-4|TRBV19|.|.
CASSIATTHEKLFF
TGTGCCAGTAGTATAGCCACTACGCATGAAAAACTGTTTTTT
>TRBJ2-1|TRBV5-1|few|.
CASGMRGYYNEQFF
TGCGCCAGCGGCATGCGGGGCTATTACAATGAGCAGTTCTTC
>TRBJ1-6|TRBV4-2|.|.
CASSQGTTYNSPLHF
TGTGCCAGCAGCCAAGGGACAACTTATAATTCACCCCTCCACTTT
>TRBJ2-1|TRBV14|.|.
CASSLGGYGNEQFF
TGTGCCAGCAGCCTAGGGGGTTACGGCAATGAGCAGTTCTTC
>TRBJ2-7|TRBV27|.|.
CASSFIDRYEQYF
TGTGCCAGCAGTTTCATAGATAGGTACGAGCAGTACTTC
>TRBJ2-5|TRBV4-1|.|TRBD2
CASSQDWLAGGGETQYF
TGCGCCAGCAGCCAAGATTGGCTAGCGGGAGGGGGGGAGACCCAGTACTTC
>TRBJ2-2|TRBV7-9|.|.
CASSLLQTNTGELFF
TGTGCCAGCAGCTTATTACAGACGAACACCGGGGAGCTGTTTTTT
>TRBJ2-2|TRBV4-3|few|TRBD1
CASSQYWDSSTGELFF
TGCGCCAGCAGCCAGTACTGGGACAGCTCCACCGGGGAGCTGTTTTTT
>TRBJ2-7|TRBV18|.|.
CASSPVGNYEQYF
TGTGCCAGCTCACCAGTAGGGAACTACGAGCAGTACTTC
>TRBJ1-3|TRBV18|.|.
CASSPATWRHGNTIYF
TGTGCCAGCTCACCAGCGACGTGGCGGCATGGAAACACCATATATTTT
>TRBJ1-5|TRBV7-8|.|.
CASSQGRVNQPQHF
TGTGCCAGCAGCCAGGGCAGGGTCAATCAGCCCCAGCATTTT
>TRBJ2-2|TRBV5-8|.|.
CASSLMGATGELFF
TGTGCCAGCAGCTTGATGGGGGCTACCGGGGAGCTGTTTTTT
>TRBJ1-2|TRBV28|.|.
CASKDTSGGGYGYTF
TGTGCCAGCAAGGATACCAGCGGAGGTGGCTATGGCTACACCTTC
>TRBJ1-5|TRBV4-1|few|.
CASSQGDTFNQPQHF
TGCGCCAGCAGCCAAGGGGACACCTTCAATCAGCCCCAGCATTTT
>TRBJ1-4|TRBV9|.|TRBD1
CASSVETGRNEKLFF
TGTGCCAGCAGCGTAGAGACAGGGCGCAATGAAAAACTGTTTTTT
>TRBJ1-1|TRBV5-6|medium-sized|.
CASSLLGAGGNTEAFF
TGTGCCAGCAGCTTACTGGGGGCCGGAGGGAACACTGAAGCTTTCTTT
>TRBJ1-1|TRBV18|.|.
CASKPNWEGEAFF
TGTGCCAGCAAACCCAATTGGGAGGGTGAAGCTTTCTTT
>TRBJ1-5|TRBV7-9|.|.
CASSPTGTIHQPQHF
TGTGCCAGCAGCCCTACAGGGACAATCCATCAGCCCCAGCATTTT
>TRBJ2-7|TRBV30|.|TRBD2
CAVSGTSGSWYYYEQYF
TGTGCAGTCTCCGGGACTAGCGGGAGTTGGTACTATTACGAGCAGTACTTC
>TRBJ2-3|TRBV5-5|.|.
CASSLARQLYTSSTDTQYF
TGTGCCAGCAGCTTGGCCCGACAGCTGTACACCTCTAGCACAGATACGCAGTATTTT
>TRBJ1-1|TRBV5-4|.|TRBD1
CASSPGTGGGTTEAFF
TGTGCCAGCAGCCCTGGGACAGGGGGCGGCACCACTGAAGCTTTCTTT
>TRBJ2-3|TRBV5-1|.|.
CASSSGGGWGTDTQYF
TGCGCCAGCAGCTCGGGGGGCGGTTGGGGCACAGATACGCAGTATTTT
>TRBJ1-5|TRBV4-3|.|.
CASSQAQGSNQPQHF
TGCGCCAGCAGCCAAGCTCAGGGGAGCAATCAGCCCCAGCATTTT
>TRBJ1-2|TRBV7-2|.|TRBD1
CASSYATGVGYGYTF
TGTGCCAGCAGTTACGCGACAGGGGTCGGCTATGGCTACACCTTC
>TRBJ2-5|TRBV29-1|.|TRBD1
CSVSGRGIQETQYF
TGCAGCGTTTCGGGCAGGGGGATCCAAGAGACCCAGTACTTC
>TRBJ1-4|TRBV7-9|few|.
CASSLGWGQRGTDNEKLFF
TGTGCCAGCAGCTTAGGATGGGGACAAAGGGGGACGGATAATGAAAAACTGTTTTTT
>TRBJ2-1|TRBV9|once|TRBD2
CASSPFSLAGAYNEQFF
TGTGCCAGCAGCCCATTCAGTCTAGCGGGAGCGTACAATGAGCAGTTCTTC
>TRBJ2-2|TRBV10-2|once|TRBD1
CASSVQGATGELFF
TGCGCCAGCAGTGTACAGGGGGCCACCGGGGAGCTGTTTTTT
>TRBJ2-5|TRBV29-1|.|.
CSVQALYPQETQYF
TGCAGCGTGCAGGCCCTATATCCACAAGAGACCCAGTACTTC
>TRBJ1-1|TRBV19|.|.
CASSIVSWGTEAFF
TGTGCCAGTAGTATAGTGAGCTGGGGCACTGAAGCTTTCTTT